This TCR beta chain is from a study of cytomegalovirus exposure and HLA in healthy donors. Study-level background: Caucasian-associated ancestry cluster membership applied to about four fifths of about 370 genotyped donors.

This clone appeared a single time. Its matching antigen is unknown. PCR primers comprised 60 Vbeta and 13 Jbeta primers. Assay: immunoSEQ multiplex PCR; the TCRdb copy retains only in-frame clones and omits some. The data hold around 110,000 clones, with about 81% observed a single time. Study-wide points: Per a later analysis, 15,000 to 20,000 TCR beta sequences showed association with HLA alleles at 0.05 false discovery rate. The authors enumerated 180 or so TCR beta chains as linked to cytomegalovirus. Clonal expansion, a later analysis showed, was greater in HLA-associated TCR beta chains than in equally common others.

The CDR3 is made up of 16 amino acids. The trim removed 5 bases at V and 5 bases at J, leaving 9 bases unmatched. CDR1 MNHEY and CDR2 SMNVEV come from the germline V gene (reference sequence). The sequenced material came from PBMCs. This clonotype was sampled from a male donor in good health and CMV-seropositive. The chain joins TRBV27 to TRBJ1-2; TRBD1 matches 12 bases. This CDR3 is CASSPGRDRGHYGYTF. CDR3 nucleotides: TGTGCCAGCAGTCCTGGTCGGGACAGGGGGCATTATGGCTACACCTTC.